This T cell receptor (beta chain) was recorded in a study of Ad26.COV2.S vaccination and SARS-CoV-2 variants. The wider study: Donor was in the COV1001 Ad26.COV2.S trial arm. Overall study findings and caveats: Spike-specific CD8+ and CD4+ T cell responses reportedly showed substantial breadth after vaccination. Recipients of vaccine and of placebo showed similar breadth of their non-spike TCR repertoires.

Worth noting for this clone: Its antigen is currently unknown.

Profiled with immunoSEQ multiplex PCR; TCRdb holds only in-frame clones, not every one. The data show fewer than 400,000 clones, with approximately 89% seen just once and 1.9% held by the top ten. Trimming shortened V by 3 bases and J by 9 bases, and 22 bases separated the two germline ends. This CDR3 has 16 amino acids. Germline CDR1 is SGHNT and CDR2 is YYREEE (reference sequence). Treatment noted: roughly 20 received Ad26.COV2.S at low or high dose, single or two shots; about 5 received placebo; per-sample allocation not given. At day 63 after the first vaccine or placebo injection, samples were drawn.

The receptor comes from a person between 18 and 60 years old who received the Ad26.COV2.S COVID-19 vaccine or a placebo. The chain combines TRBV5-4 with TRBJ2-1; a weak D match, TRBD2 (6 bases). This sample comprised peripheral blood, obtained in a trial of Ad26.COV2.S vaccine versus placebo. The DNA for the CDR3 is TGTGCCAGCAGCTGGGTGGGGAGGCAAAGGGGAGGTGAGCAGTTCTTC. Its protein is CASSWVGRQRGGEQFF. The full variable domain, with the rest looked up from reference TRBV5-4 and TRBJ2-1, is ETGVTQSPTHLIKTRGQQVTLRCSSQSGHNTVSWYQQALGQGPQFIFQYYREEENGRGNFPPRFSGLQFPNYSSELNVNALELDDSALYLCASSWVGRQRGGEQFFGPGTRLTVL.